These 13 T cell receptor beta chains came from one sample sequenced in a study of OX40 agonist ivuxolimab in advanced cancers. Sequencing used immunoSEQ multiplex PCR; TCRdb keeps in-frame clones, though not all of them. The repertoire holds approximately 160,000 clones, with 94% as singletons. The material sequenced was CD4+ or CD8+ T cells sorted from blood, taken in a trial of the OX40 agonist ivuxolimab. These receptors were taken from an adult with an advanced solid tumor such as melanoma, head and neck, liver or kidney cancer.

The CDR3 nucleotides are TGTGCCAGCAGCCAAGAGGCGGGTGAGGAGCAGTACTTC. Residues: CASSQEAGEEQYF. The genes are TRBV11-2 and TRBJ2-7; a weak D match, TRBD2 (5 bases). The CDR3 extends over 13 amino acids. The germline V gene has CDR1 SGHAT and CDR2 FQNNGV. V was pared by 5 bases and J by 7 bases, with 15 bases between.

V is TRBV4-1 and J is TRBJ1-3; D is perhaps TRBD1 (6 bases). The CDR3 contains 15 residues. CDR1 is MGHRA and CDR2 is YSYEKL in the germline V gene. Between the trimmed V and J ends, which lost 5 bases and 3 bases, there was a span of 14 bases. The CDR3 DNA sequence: TGCGCCAGCAGCGCACCGGGACAACTTGGAAACACCATATATTTT. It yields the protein CASSAPGQLGNTIYF.

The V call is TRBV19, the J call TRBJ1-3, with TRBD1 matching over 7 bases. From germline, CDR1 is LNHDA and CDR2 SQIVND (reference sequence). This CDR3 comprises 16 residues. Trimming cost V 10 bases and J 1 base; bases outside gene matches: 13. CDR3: CATVSWTGWSGNTIYF. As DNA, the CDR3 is TGTGCCACTGTCTCGTGGACAGGTTGGTCTGGAAACACCATATATTTT. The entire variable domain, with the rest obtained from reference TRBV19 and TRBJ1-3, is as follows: DGGITQSPKYLFRKEGQNVTLSCEQNLNHDAMYWYRQDPGQGLRLIYYSQIVNDFQKGDIAEGYSVSREKKESFPLTVTSAQKNPTAFYLCATVSWTGWSGNTIYFGEGSWLTVV.

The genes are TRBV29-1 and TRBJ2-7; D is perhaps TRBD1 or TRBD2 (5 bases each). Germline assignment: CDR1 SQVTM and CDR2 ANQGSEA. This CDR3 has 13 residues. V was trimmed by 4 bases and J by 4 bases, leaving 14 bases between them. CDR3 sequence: CSVALFEGYEQYF. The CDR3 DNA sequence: TGCAGCGTTGCTTTGTTTGAGGGGTACGAGCAGTACTTC.

As DNA, the CDR3 is TGTGCCAGCAGCTTAGCGCGGGCTAGCTACTACGAGCAGTACTTC. Residues: CASSLARASYYEQYF. The rearrangement uses TRBV7-2 and TRBJ2-7; TRBD2 is a possible D gene (5 bases). V lost 0 bases, J lost 3 bases, and 12 bases lay in between. The CDR3 has 15 residues. From germline, CDR1 is SGHTA and CDR2 FQGNSA.

The chain's CDR3 is CASSQEVAGADTQYF. CDR3 DNA: TGCGCCAGCAGCCAAGAGGTGGCGGGAGCAGATACGCAGTATTTT. The chain employs TRBV4-3 and TRBJ2-3; the match to TRBD2 covers 7 bases. Unmatched junction bases numbered 4, after V lost 0 bases and J lost 4 bases. The CDR3 runs 15 residues. Germline V gene data show CDR1 as LGHNA and CDR2 as YSLEER.

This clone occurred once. CDR3 amino acids: CASSRGERVETQYF. The CDR3 DNA follows: TGCGCCAGCAGCCGGGGGGAAAGGGTAGAGACCCAGTACTTC. The chain has TRBV5-1 and TRBJ2-5; 7 positions match TRBD2. The CDR3 has 14 amino acids. The germline gives CDR1 SGHRS, CDR2 YFSETQ. V lost 4 bases, J lost 4 bases, and 7 bases stayed unmatched.

CDR3 loop: CASSLRDAGELFF. DNA for the CDR3: TGTGCCAGCAGCTTAAGGGACGCCGGGGAGCTGTTTTTT. The chain carries TRBV11-3 and TRBJ2-2; D tentatively reads TRBD1 or TRBD2 (5 bases each). This CDR3 is 13 amino acids long. V was shortened by 2 bases and J by 6 bases, with 7 bases between the two germline ends. The germline CDR1 and CDR2 sequences are SGHNT and YENEEA.

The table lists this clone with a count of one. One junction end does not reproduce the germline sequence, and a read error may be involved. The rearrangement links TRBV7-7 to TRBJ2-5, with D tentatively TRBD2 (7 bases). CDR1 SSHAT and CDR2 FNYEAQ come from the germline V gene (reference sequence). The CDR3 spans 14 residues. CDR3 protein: CASSLGGGRETQYF. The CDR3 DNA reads TGTGCTAGCAGCTTAGGGGGGGGTCGGGAGACCCAGTACTTC.

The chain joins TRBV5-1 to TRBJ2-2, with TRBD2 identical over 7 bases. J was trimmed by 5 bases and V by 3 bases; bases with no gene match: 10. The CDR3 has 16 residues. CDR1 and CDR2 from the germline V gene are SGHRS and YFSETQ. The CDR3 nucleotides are TGCGCCAGCAGCTCCCGGGGAGGGCTGGGGACCGGGGAGCTGTTTTTT. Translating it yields CASSSRGGLGTGELFF.

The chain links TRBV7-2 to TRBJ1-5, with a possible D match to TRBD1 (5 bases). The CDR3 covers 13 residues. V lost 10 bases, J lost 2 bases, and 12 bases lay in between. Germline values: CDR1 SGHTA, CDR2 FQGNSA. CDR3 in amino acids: CATSQGGNQPQHF. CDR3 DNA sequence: TGTGCCACCTCGCAGGGTGGCAATCAGCCCCAGCATTTT.

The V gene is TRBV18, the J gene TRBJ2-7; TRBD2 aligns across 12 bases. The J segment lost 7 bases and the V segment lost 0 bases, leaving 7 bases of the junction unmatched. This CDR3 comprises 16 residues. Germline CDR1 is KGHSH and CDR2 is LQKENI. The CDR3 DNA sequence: TGTGCCAGCTCACCACCGTCTAGCGGGAGGGCTAGAGAGCAGTACTTC. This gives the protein CASSPPSSGRAREQYF.

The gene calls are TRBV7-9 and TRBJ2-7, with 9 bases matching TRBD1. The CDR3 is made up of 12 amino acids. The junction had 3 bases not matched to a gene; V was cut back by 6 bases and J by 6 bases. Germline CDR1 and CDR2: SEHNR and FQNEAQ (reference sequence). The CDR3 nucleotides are TGTGCCAGCAGTGAGACAGGGGGCGAGCAGTACTTC. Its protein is CASSETGGEQYF. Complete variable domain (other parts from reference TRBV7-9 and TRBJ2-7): DTGVSQNPRHKITKRGQNVTFRCDPISEHNRLYWYRQTLGQGPEFLTYFQNEAQLEKSRLLSDRFSAERPKGSFSTLEIQRTEQGDSAMYLCASSETGGEQYFGPGTRLTVT.